These T cell receptor beta chains were read from a single sample in a study of T cell responses to AZD1222 COVID-19 vaccine. Data came from immunoSEQ multiplex PCR; TCRdb stores just in-frame clones and leaves some out. Of roughly 180,000 clones listed, 80% to 90% were seen once; the top ten hold around 6.9%. The material was peripheral blood, obtained on day 0 of AZD1222 vaccination. The receptor set was obtained from an adult in good health. CDR3s include the opening cysteine and the closing phenylalanine or tryptophan. D genes are given only for firm matches. The size entry is marked missing in some rows and otherwise reads once, few, many or a size class.

V,J,size,D,CDR3,DNA
TRBV5-1,TRBJ1-3,.,.,CASSAAGGSGNTIYF,TGCGCCAGCAGCGCGGCGGGGGGTTCTGGAAACACCATATATTTT
TRBV5-1,TRBJ2-1,.,.,CASSQNVYEQFF,TGCGCCAGCAGCCAGAATGTCTATGAGCAGTTCTTC
TRBV2,TRBJ1-2,few,.,CASSDSSGFGYTF,TGTGCCAGCAGTGACAGCAGTGGTTTTGGCTACACCTTC
TRBV5-1,TRBJ1-1,.,.,CASSLGRAVEAFF,TGCGCCAGCAGCTTGGGTAGGGCAGTTGAAGCTTTCTTT
TRBV7-2,TRBJ2-1,.,.,CASSLGASEYNEQFF,TGTGCCAGCAGCTTAGGGGCTAGCGAGTACAATGAGCAGTTCTTC
TRBV10-2,TRBJ2-2,.,.,CASSESSRGANTGELFF,TGCGCCAGCAGTGAGTCAAGTCGAGGAGCGAACACCGGGGAGCTGTTTTTT
TRBV3-1/TRBV3-2,TRBJ2-1,.,TRBD2,CASSPASAYLADYNEQFF,TGTGCCAGCAGCCCCGCATCCGCCTATCTAGCGGACTACAATGAGCAGTTCTTC
TRBV4-2,TRBJ2-5,.,.,CASSQGIRGRETQYF,TGTGCCAGCAGCCAAGGGATACGGGGCCGAGAGACCCAGTACTTC
TRBV2,TRBJ1-2,.,TRBD1,CATHRGLGIYGYTF,TGTGCCACCCACAGGGGGCTGGGGATCTATGGCTACACCTTC
TRBV7-6,TRBJ1-3,.,.,CASSLAPGHTGNTIYF,TGTGCCAGCAGCTTAGCGCCAGGGCATACTGGAAACACCATATATTTT
TRBV3-1/TRBV3-2,TRBJ2-1,few,TRBD2,CASSQRGGHKSNEQFF,TGTGCCAGCAGCCAACGCGGGGGGCACAAGTCCAATGAGCAGTTCTTC
TRBV15,TRBJ2-1,.,.,CATSQYRSGVESYNEQFF,TGTGCCACCAGCCAGTACCGGTCCGGGGTAGAATCCTACAATGAGCAGTTCTTC
TRBV4-1,TRBJ1-2,.,.,CASSPSREAYGYTF,TGCGCCAGCAGCCCCTCCCGGGAGGCCTATGGCTACACCTTC
TRBV6-5,TRBJ1-1,.,.,CASSYSFARTEAFF,TGTGCCAGCAGTTACTCGTTCGCCCGCACTGAAGCTTTCTTT
TRBV7-8,TRBJ2-1,once,.,CASSPPGPKSSYNEQFF,TGTGCCAGCAGCCCACCGGGACCAAAAAGCTCCTACAATGAGCAGTTCTTC
TRBV5-1,TRBJ2-1,.,.,CASSRELTYNEQFF,TGCGCCAGCAGCCGAGAACTAACCTACAATGAGCAGTTCTTC
TRBV19,TRBJ1-2,.,.,CASSIAGVPPGNYGYTF,TGTGCCAGTAGTATAGCTGGGGTCCCACCCGGAAACTATGGCTACACCTTC
TRBV10-3,TRBJ1-5,few,.,CAISRGDNNQPQHF,TGTGCCATCAGTCGGGGAGATAATAATCAGCCCCAGCATTTT
TRBV5-8,TRBJ1-5,.,.,CASSLAGSNQPQHF,TGTGCCAGCAGCTTGGCCGGCAGCAATCAGCCCCAGCATTTT
TRBV9,TRBJ1-1,once,TRBD1,CASSEDPGGTEAFF,TGTGCCAGCAGCGAGGACCCAGGGGGCACTGAAGCTTTCTTT
TRBV9,TRBJ1-5,once,.,CASSVGGSYGDQPQHF,TGTGCCAGCAGCGTAGGCGGAAGTTATGGGGATCAGCCCCAGCATTTT
TRBV12-5,TRBJ2-1,.,.,CASGLEGQDNEQFF,TGTGCTAGTGGTTTGGAGGGTCAAGACAATGAGCAGTTCTTC
TRBV12-3/TRBV12-4,TRBJ1-1,.,.,CAVGYTEAFF,TGTGCCGTGGGGTACACTGAAGCTTTCTTT